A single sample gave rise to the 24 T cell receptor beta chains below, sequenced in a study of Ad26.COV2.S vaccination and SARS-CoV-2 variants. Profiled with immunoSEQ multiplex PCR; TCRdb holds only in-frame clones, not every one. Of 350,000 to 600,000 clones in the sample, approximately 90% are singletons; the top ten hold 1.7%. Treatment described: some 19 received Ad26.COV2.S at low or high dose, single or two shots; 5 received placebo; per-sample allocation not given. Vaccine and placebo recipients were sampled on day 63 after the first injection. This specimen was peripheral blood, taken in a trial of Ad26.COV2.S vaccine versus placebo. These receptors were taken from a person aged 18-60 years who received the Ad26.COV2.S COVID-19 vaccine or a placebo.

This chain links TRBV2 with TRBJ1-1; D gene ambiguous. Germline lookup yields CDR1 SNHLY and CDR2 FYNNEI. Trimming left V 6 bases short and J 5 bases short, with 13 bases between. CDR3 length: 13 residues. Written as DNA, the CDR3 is TGTGCCAGCAGCACAAATTCGGGGACTGAAGCTTTCTTT. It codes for CASSTNSGTEAFF.

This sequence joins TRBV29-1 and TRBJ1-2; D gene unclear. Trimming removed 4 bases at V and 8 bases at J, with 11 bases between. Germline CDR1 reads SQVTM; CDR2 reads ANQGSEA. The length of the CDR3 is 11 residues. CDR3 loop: CSVGGSRGYTF. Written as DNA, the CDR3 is TGCAGCGTTGGGGGTTCGAGGGGCTACACCTTC. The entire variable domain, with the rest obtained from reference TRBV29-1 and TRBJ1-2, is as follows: SAVISQKPSRDICQRGTSLTIQCQVDSQVTMMFWYRQQPGQSLTLIATANQGSEATYESGFVIDKFPISRPNLTFSTLTVSNMSPEDSSIYLCSVGGSRGYTFGSGTRLTVV.

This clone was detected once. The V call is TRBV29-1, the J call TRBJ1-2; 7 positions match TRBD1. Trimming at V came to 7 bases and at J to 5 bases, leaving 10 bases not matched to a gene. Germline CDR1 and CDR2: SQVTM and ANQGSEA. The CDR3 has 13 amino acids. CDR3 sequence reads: CSARQGGGYGYTF. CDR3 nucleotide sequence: TGCAGCGCCCGACAGGGAGGCGGGTATGGCTACACCTTC.

The CDR3 protein is CASSLYSPRDTEAFF. The CDR3 coding sequence is TGCGCCAGCAGCTTGTACTCCCCCCGGGACACTGAAGCTTTCTTT. J is TRBJ1-1 and V is TRBV5-1; D gene ambiguous. Deletions cut 1 base from V and 3 bases from J, with 13 bases between. The CDR3 has 15 amino acids. CDR1 SGHRS and CDR2 YFSETQ come from the germline V gene.

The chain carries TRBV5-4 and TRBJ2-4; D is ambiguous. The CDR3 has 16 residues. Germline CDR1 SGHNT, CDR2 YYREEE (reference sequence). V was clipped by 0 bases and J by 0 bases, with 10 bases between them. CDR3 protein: CASSLEVATAKNIQYF. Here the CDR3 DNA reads TGTGCCAGCAGCTTGGAGGTAGCTACAGCCAAAAACATTCAGTACTTC.

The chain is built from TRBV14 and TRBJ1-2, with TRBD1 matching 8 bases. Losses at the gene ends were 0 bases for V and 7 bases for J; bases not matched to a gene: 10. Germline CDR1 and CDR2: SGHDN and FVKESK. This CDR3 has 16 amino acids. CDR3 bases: TGTGCCAGCAGCCAAGATTTGTCAGGGGGCGCCTTTGGCTACACCTTC. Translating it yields CASSQDLSGGAFGYTF.

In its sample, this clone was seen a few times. The CDR3 nucleotides read TGTGCCAGCAGTGCCGGGGGGCCGAGCAATCAGCCCCAGCATTTT. Amino acids: CASSAGGPSNQPQHF. The chain carries TRBV2 and TRBJ1-5; tentative D call: TRBD1 (6 bases). The CDR3 is 15 residues long. V was trimmed by 4 bases and J by 1 base, leaving 11 bases between them. CDR1 is SNHLY, CDR2 FYNNEI, per germline.

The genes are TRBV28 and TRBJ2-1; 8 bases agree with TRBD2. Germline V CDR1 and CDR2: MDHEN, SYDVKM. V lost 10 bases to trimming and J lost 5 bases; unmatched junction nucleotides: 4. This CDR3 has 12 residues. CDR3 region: CATGGQHNEQFF. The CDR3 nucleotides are TGTGCCACGGGGGGGCAACACAATGAGCAGTTCTTC.

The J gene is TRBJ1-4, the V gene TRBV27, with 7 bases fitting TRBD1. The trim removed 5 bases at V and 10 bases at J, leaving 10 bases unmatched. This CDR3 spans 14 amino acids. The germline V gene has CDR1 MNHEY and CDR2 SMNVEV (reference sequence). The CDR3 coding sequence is TGTGCCAGCAGTCAAGACAGGGCTTCGGGAAAACTGTTTTTT. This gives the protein CASSQDRASGKLFF.

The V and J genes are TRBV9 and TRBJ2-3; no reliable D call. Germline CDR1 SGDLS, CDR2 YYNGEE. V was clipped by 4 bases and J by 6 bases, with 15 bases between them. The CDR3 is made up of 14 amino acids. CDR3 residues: CASSPRPAADTQYF. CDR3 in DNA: TGTGCCAGCAGCCCCCGTCCAGCCGCGGATACGCAGTATTTT. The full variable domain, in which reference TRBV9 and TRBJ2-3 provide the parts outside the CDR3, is DSGVTQTPKHLITATGQRVTLRCSPRSGDLSVYWYQQSLDQGLQFLIQYYNGEERAKGNILERFSAQQFPDLHSELNLSSLELGDSALYFCASSPRPAADTQYFGPGTRLTVL.

The CDR3 spells CASSKTGLYGYTF. CDR3 nucleotides: TGTGCCAGCTCAAAAACAGGGCTCTATGGCTACACCTTC. The V and J genes are TRBV18 and TRBJ1-2; TRBD1 is a possible D gene (6 bases). Germline CDR1 is KGHSH and CDR2 is LQKENI. This CDR3 is built from 13 residues. The V gene lost 5 bases and the J gene lost 4 bases, with 11 bases spanning the gap.

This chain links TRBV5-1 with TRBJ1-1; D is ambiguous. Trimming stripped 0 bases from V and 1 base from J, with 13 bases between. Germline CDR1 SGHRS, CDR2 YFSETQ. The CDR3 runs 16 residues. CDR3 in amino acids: CASSLVSGRGNTEAFF. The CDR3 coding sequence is TGCGCCAGCAGCTTGGTATCCGGCCGGGGGAACACTGAAGCTTTCTTT.

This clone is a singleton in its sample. The CDR3 DNA reads as TGTGCCAGCAGCTTGACATTCGGCAATCAGCCCCAGCATTTT. Translation: CASSLTFGNQPQHF. The rearrangement uses TRBV5-5 and TRBJ1-5; D ambiguous. V was cut by 1 base and J by 2 bases, with 7 bases left in between. The CDR3 has 14 residues. The V gene's germline CDR1 is SGHKS and CDR2 YYEKEE (reference sequence). Variable domain in full (rest from reference TRBV5-5 and TRBJ1-5): DAGVTQSPTHLIKTRGQQVTLRCSPISGHKSVSWYQQVLGQGPQFIFQYYEKEERGRGNFPDRFSARQFPNYSSELNVNALLLGDSALYLCASSLTFGNQPQHFGDGTRLSIL.

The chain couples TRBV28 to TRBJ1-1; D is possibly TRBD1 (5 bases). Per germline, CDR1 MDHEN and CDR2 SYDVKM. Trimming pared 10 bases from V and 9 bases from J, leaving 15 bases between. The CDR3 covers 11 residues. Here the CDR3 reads CATQSRVKAFF. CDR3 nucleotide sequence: TGTGCCACCCAGAGCAGGGTAAAAGCTTTCTTT.

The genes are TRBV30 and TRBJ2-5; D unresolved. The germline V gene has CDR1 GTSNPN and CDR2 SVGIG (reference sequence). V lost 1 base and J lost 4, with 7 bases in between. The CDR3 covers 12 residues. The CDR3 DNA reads TGTGCCTGGAGTGCATGGTTAGAGACCCAGTACTTC. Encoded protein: CAWSAWLETQYF.

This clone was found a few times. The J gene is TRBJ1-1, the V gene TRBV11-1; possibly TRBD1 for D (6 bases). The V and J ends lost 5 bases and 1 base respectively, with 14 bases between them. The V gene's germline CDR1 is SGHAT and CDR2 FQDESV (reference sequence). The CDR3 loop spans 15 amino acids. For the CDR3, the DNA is TGTGCCAGCAGCCCGATTACAGGGACGAACACTGAAGCTTTCTTT. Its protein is CASSPITGTNTEAFF.

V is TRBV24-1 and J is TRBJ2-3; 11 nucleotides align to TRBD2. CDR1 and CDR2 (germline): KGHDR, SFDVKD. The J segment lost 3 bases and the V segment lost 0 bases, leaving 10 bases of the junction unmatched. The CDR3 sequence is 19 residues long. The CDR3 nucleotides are TGTGCCACCAGTGATTTGCCACTGACTAGCGGGAATCGGACAGATACGCAGTATTTT. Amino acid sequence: CATSDLPLTSGNRTDTQYF.

The CDR3, as DNA: TGCGCCAGCAGCAGAAGCGGAAGCTCCTACAATGAGCAGTTCTTC. Protein sequence: CASSRSGSSYNEQFF. The genes are TRBV5-1 and TRBJ2-1; possibly TRBD2 for D (5 bases). CDR1 and CDR2 (germline): SGHRS, YFSETQ. The CDR3 sequence is 15 residues long. V was shortened by 4 bases and J by 0 bases, with 11 bases between the two germline ends.

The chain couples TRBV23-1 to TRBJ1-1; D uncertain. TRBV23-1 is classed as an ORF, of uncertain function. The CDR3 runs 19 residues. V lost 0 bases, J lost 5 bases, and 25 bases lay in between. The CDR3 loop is CASSQSIPKLEGLGTEAFF. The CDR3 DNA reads TGCGCCAGCAGTCAATCGATACCAAAGCTGGAGGGTCTTGGGACTGAAGCTTTCTTT.

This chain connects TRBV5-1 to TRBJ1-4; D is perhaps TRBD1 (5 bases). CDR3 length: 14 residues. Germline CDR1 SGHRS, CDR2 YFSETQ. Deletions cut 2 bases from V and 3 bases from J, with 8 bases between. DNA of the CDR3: TGCGCCAGCAGCTTCACAGGCTCTAATGAAAAACTGTTTTTT. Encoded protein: CASSFTGSNEKLFF.

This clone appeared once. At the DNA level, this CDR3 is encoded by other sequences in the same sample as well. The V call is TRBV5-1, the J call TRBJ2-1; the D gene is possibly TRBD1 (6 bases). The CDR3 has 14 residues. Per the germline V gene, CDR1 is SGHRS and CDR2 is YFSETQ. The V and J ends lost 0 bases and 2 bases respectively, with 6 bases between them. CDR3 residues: CASSLGGPYNEQFF. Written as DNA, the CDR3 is TGCGCCAGCAGCTTGGGGGGGCCCTACAATGAGCAGTTCTTC.

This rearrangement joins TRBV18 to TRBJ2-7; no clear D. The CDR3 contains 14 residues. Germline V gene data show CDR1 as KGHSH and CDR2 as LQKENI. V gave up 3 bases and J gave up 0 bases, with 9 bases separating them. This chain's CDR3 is CASSPYDNSYEQYF. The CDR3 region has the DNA TGTGCCAGCTCACCTTACGATAACTCCTACGAGCAGTACTTC.

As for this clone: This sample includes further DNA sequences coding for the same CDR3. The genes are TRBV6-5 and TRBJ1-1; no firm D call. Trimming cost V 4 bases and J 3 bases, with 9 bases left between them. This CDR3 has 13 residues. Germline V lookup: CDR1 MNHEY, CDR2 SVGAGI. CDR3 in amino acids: CASSFGRDTEAFF. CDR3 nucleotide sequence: TGTGCCAGCAGTTTCGGAAGGGACACTGAAGCTTTCTTT.

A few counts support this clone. The CDR3 bases are TGCGCCAGCAGTGACGGCGGCGATCTCGAGCAGTACTTC. It codes for CASSDGGDLEQYF. The chain joins TRBV10-1 to TRBJ2-7; D gene ambiguous. Trimming removed 3 bases from V and 6 bases from J, with 12 bases in between. Germline assignment: CDR1 WNHNN and CDR2 SYGVQD (reference sequence). The CDR3 covers 13 residues.